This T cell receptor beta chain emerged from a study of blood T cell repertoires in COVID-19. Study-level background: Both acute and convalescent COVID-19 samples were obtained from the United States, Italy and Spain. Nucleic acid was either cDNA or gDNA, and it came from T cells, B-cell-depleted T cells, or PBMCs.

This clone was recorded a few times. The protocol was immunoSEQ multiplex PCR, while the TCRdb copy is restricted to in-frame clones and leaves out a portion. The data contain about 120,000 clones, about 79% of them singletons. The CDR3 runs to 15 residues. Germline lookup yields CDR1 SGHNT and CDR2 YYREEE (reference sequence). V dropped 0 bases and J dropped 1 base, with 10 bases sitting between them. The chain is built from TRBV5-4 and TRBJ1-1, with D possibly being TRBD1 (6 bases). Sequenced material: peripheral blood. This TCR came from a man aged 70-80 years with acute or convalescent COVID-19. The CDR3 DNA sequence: TGTGCCAGCAGCTTGGATAGGGGGACGAACACTGAAGCTTTCTTT. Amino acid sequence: CASSLDRGTNTEAFF.